Given below is one T cell receptor (beta chain) in context. The data belong to a study of blood T cell repertoires in COVID-19. Study summary: Samples representing acute and convalescent COVID-19 were sourced from the United States, Italy and Spain. T cells, B-cell-depleted T cells, or PBMCs provided the cDNA or gDNA that served as material.

Original processing methods: Reference gene primer amplification gave nucleated cell count estimates. The repertoire was sequenced with immunoSEQ multiplex PCR; TCRdb's copy has only in-frame clones and lacks some. V, J and clone size were drawn from that table, and D and trimming were deduced from the DNA. Among approximately 300,000 clones listed, 70% to 90% were seen once. In germline, CDR1 is LGHDT, CDR2 YNNKEL (reference sequence). Trimming cost V 4 bases and J 0 bases, with 10 bases left between them. The CDR3 is 16 amino acids. Sequencing used peripheral blood. The source of this sequence is a woman aged 45 to 65 with active or convalescent COVID-19. The V call is TRBV3-1 (or the pseudogene TRBV3-2), the J call TRBJ1-6; D may be TRBD1 (6 bases). This CDR3 reads CASSRLGGSYNSPLHF. In DNA, the CDR3 is TGTGCCAGCAGCCGTTTAGGGGGCTCCTATAATTCACCCCTCCACTTT.